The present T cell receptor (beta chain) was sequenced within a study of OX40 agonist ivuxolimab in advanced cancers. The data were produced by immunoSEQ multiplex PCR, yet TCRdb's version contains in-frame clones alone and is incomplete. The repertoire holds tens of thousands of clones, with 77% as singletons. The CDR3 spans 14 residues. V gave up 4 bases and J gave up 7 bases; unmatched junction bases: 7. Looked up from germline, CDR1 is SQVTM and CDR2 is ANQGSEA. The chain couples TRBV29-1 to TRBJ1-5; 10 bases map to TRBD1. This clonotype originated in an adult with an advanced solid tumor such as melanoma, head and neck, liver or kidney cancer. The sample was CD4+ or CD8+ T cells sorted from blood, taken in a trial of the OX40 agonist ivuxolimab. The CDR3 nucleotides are TGCAGCGTTGTAGGGACAGGGGTAGACCAGCCCCAGCATTTT. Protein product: CSVVGTGVDQPQHF.